These T cell receptor beta chains were read from a single sample in a study of early T cells in non-severe SARS-CoV-2 infection. TCRdb recomputed calls from the 5' RACE reads with MiXCR, one row per CDR3 protein. The data contain about 68,000 distinct CDR3 sequences, approximately 10% of them singletons. Sequencing was performed on whole blood. Every receptor here comes from an adult who was a healthcare worker with PCR-confirmed SARS-CoV-2 infection or an uninfected control (not recorded which). Both conserved end residues are part of each CDR3. The order of the fields is D gene, clone size, J gene, V gene, CDR3 protein, CDR3 DNA. D genes are given only for firm matches. Expanded clones are given a class, and other clones once, few, many or no size at all.

d_gene: -
abundance: -
j_gene: TRBJ1-2
v_gene: TRBV12-3/TRBV12-4
CDR3aa: CASMGFPADYGYTF
CDR3nt: TGTGCCAGCATGGGGTTCCCGGCAGACTATGGCTACACCTTC

d_gene: -
abundance: -
j_gene: TRBJ1-4
v_gene: TRBV19
CDR3aa: CASSIGGGRREKLFF
CDR3nt: TGTGCCAGTAGTATCGGCGGGGGGCGCAGAGAAAAACTGTTTTTT

d_gene: -
abundance: -
j_gene: TRBJ2-7
v_gene: TRBV7-6
CDR3aa: CASSLTESSYEQYF
CDR3nt: TGTGCCAGCAGCTTGACGGAAAGCTCCTACGAGCAGTACTTC

d_gene: TRBD2
abundance: many
j_gene: TRBJ2-3
v_gene: TRBV11-2
CDR3aa: CASSGRLAARGTDTQYF
CDR3nt: TGTGCCAGCAGCGGGAGACTAGCAGCTCGCGGCACAGATACGCAGTATTTT

d_gene: TRBD2
abundance: many
j_gene: TRBJ2-1
v_gene: TRBV20-1
CDR3aa: CSATGSGPNEQFF
CDR3nt: TGCAGTGCTACGGGTAGCGGGCCCAATGAGCAGTTCTTC

d_gene: -
abundance: few
j_gene: TRBJ2-7
v_gene: TRBV6-1
CDR3aa: CASPSFPGHLPYEQYF
CDR3nt: TGTGCCAGCCCGTCATTTCCGGGACACCTCCCCTACGAGCAGTACTTC

d_gene: TRBD2
abundance: many
j_gene: TRBJ2-1
v_gene: TRBV29-1
CDR3aa: CSARRGTSGDNEQFF
CDR3nt: TGCAGCGCAAGGAGAGGGACTAGCGGAGACAATGAGCAGTTCTTC

d_gene: -
abundance: -
j_gene: TRBJ1-1
v_gene: TRBV6-1
CDR3aa: CASNPASLNTEAFF
CDR3nt: TGTGCCAGCAATCCGGCGTCGTTAAACACTGAAGCTTTCTTT

d_gene: -
abundance: many
j_gene: TRBJ1-1
v_gene: TRBV29-1
CDR3aa: CSAAEQPNTEAFF
CDR3nt: TGCAGCGCCGCCGAGCAGCCGAACACTGAAGCTTTCTTT

d_gene: TRBD2
abundance: -
j_gene: TRBJ2-1
v_gene: TRBV20-1
CDR3aa: CSARELAAKGNEQFF
CDR3nt: TGCAGTGCTAGAGAGCTAGCGGCGAAAGGTAATGAGCAGTTCTTC

d_gene: TRBD2
abundance: -
j_gene: TRBJ2-2
v_gene: TRBV4-3
CDR3aa: CASSQERLAVLNTGELFF
CDR3nt: TGCGCCAGCAGCCAAGAAAGGCTAGCGGTACTGAACACCGGGGAGCTGTTTTTT

d_gene: TRBD2
abundance: -
j_gene: TRBJ2-5
v_gene: TRBV20-1
CDR3aa: CSAHPTSGGETQYF
CDR3nt: TGCAGTGCTCACCCTACTAGCGGGGGAGAGACCCAGTACTTC

d_gene: -
abundance: many
j_gene: TRBJ1-4
v_gene: TRBV5-6
CDR3aa: CARVFSATNEKLFF
CDR3nt: TGTGCCAGGGTTTTCAGTGCAACTAATGAAAAACTGTTTTTT

d_gene: TRBD1
abundance: few
j_gene: TRBJ2-7
v_gene: TRBV25-1
CDR3aa: CASSELSGTGAAEQYF
CDR3nt: TGTGCCAGCAGTGAACTCTCAGGGACAGGGGCCGCCGAGCAGTACTTC

d_gene: -
abundance: many
j_gene: TRBJ2-1
v_gene: TRBV9
CDR3aa: CASSSPGRLNQQFF
CDR3nt: TGTGCCAGCAGCTCCCCAGGCAGGTTGAATCAGCAGTTCTTC

d_gene: -
abundance: few
j_gene: TRBJ2-7
v_gene: TRBV6-5
CDR3aa: CASSETSTASYEQYF
CDR3nt: TGTGCCAGCAGTGAGACTAGTACGGCCTCCTACGAGCAGTACTTC

d_gene: -
abundance: -
j_gene: TRBJ1-1
v_gene: TRBV4-1
CDR3aa: CASSRTPNLNTEAFF
CDR3nt: TGCGCCAGCAGCCGAACGCCTAACCTGAACACTGAAGCTTTCTTT

d_gene: -
abundance: -
j_gene: TRBJ1-5
v_gene: TRBV5-5
CDR3aa: CASSLEAPEGNQPQHF
CDR3nt: TGTGCCAGCAGCTTGGAGGCCCCCGAGGGCAATCAGCCCCAGCATTTT

d_gene: -
abundance: -
j_gene: TRBJ2-3
v_gene: TRBV29-1
CDR3aa: CSVEGRYTHTQYF
CDR3nt: TGCAGCGTTGAAGGTCGATACACACATACGCAGTATTTT

d_gene: -
abundance: few
j_gene: TRBJ1-3
v_gene: TRBV19
CDR3aa: CASSVASGNTIYF
CDR3nt: TGTGCCAGTAGTGTGGCCTCTGGAAACACCATATATTTT

d_gene: -
abundance: few
j_gene: TRBJ2-3
v_gene: TRBV2
CDR3aa: CASSPLYTDTQYF
CDR3nt: TGTGCCAGCAGTCCCTTATACACGGATACGCAGTATTTT

d_gene: TRBD1
abundance: -
j_gene: TRBJ2-6
v_gene: TRBV6-1
CDR3aa: CASSTGVHSGANVLTF
CDR3nt: TGTGCCAGCAGTACAGGGGTGCACTCTGGGGCCAACGTCCTGACTTTC

d_gene: TRBD2
abundance: few
j_gene: TRBJ2-3
v_gene: TRBV6-2/TRBV6-3
CDR3aa: CASSRAGVDTQYF
CDR3nt: TGTGCCAGCAGCCGAGCGGGAGTAGATACGCAGTATTTT

d_gene: -
abundance: -
j_gene: TRBJ1-4
v_gene: TRBV20-1
CDR3aa: CSASRVANEKLFF
CDR3nt: TGCAGTGCTAGCAGGGTAGCTAATGAAAAACTGTTTTTT

d_gene: -
abundance: -
j_gene: TRBJ2-2
v_gene: TRBV15
CDR3aa: CATSRDRSDGELFF
CDR3nt: TGTGCCACCAGCAGAGATCGGAGTGACGGGGAGCTGTTTTTT

d_gene: -
abundance: -
j_gene: TRBJ2-2
v_gene: TRBV4-3
CDR3aa: CASSPDRRPGELFF
CDR3nt: TGCGCCAGCAGCCCAGACAGACGACCCGGGGAGCTGTTTTTT

d_gene: -
abundance: -
j_gene: TRBJ2-7
v_gene: TRBV20-1
CDR3aa: CSATGFDLYEQYF
CDR3nt: TGCAGTGCTACGGGATTCGACCTCTACGAGCAGTACTTC

d_gene: TRBD1
abundance: many
j_gene: TRBJ2-2
v_gene: TRBV4-2
CDR3aa: CASSQGAGTENTGELFF
CDR3nt: TGTGCCAGCAGCCAAGGGGCCGGGACAGAGAACACCGGGGAGCTGTTTTTT

d_gene: -
abundance: -
j_gene: TRBJ1-6
v_gene: TRBV7-2
CDR3aa: CASSLDRRGFNSPLHF
CDR3nt: TGTGCCAGCAGCTTAGACAGAAGGGGATTTAATTCACCCCTCCACTTT

d_gene: -
abundance: many
j_gene: TRBJ1-1
v_gene: TRBV4-3
CDR3aa: CASSQDGLSRSEAFF
CDR3nt: TGCGCCAGCAGCCAGGATGGCCTAAGTCGGTCTGAAGCTTTCTTT

d_gene: -
abundance: -
j_gene: TRBJ2-1
v_gene: TRBV28
CDR3aa: CASSLFGQGSYNEQFF
CDR3nt: TGTGCCAGCAGTTTATTCGGGCAGGGCTCCTACAATGAGCAGTTCTTC

d_gene: -
abundance: many
j_gene: TRBJ2-2
v_gene: TRBV6-6
CDR3aa: CATFSADGELFF
CDR3nt: TGTGCCACATTCTCGGCGGACGGGGAGCTGTTTTTT

d_gene: -
abundance: -
j_gene: TRBJ2-3
v_gene: TRBV7-9
CDR3aa: CASNLPDTQYF
CDR3nt: TGTGCCAGCAACTTACCAGATACGCAGTATTTT

d_gene: TRBD1
abundance: many
j_gene: TRBJ1-6
v_gene: TRBV20-1
CDR3aa: CSARDRRTGESPLHF
CDR3nt: TGCAGTGCTAGAGACCGACGGACAGGGGAATCACCCCTCCACTTT